Included here is one T cell receptor (beta chain) sequence, with context. Method: immunoSEQ multiplex PCR; TCRdb's copy keeps in-frame clones and lacks some. The top ten clones hold roughly an eighth of a sample with 150,000 to 250,000 clones, over 60% of them seen once. The entry originates in a study of cytotoxic CD8 clonotypes in ibrutinib-treated CLL. Study-wide context: IGHV unmutated 17; relapsed/refractory 11; treatment-naive about 15. Response sampling occurred after a median around 11 months of treatment (range 6 to 36).

Trimming shortened V by 4 bases and J by 0 bases, and 5 bases separated the two germline ends. This CDR3 is built from 13 residues. Per germline, CDR1 MRHNA and CDR2 SNTAGT. The chain carries TRBV6-4 and TRBJ2-3, with D possibly called TRBD1 or TRBD2 (5 bases each). This material consisted of PBMCs, taken after 24 months of ibrutinib treatment. This sequence was found in a human donor with chronic lymphocytic leukemia. As DNA, the CDR3 is TGTGCCAGCAGTGGGGACAGCACAGATACGCAGTATTTT. It translates to CASSGDSTDTQYF.